These 32 T cell receptor beta chains were sequenced from one sample in a study of T cells expressing NK-cell markers (dated by TCRdb to between 2020 and 2021). Library generation was performed with 5' RACE. TCRdb shows the sequencer as Illumina HiSeq 2000. The reads were reprocessed in TCRdb, with one entry per CDR3 protein sequence and no accompanying DNA. Per the sample table, the count is 550,000 to 600,000 distinct CDR3 sequences. The ten largest account for roughly 3.5% of the sample. Sample: blood T cells: a sorted CD56 or NKG2C T cell subset, CD4+ or CD8+ T cells, or bulk PBMC T cells (not recorded which). The receptors were sampled from a man younger than 30 in good health. Donor details come from another sample of the same person, matched by shared clones.

The chain joins TRBV6-2 or TRBV6-3 to TRBJ2-5; lacking DNA, the TRBD2 call made by TCRdb goes unchecked. The CDR3 length is 21 residues. From germline, CDR1 is MNHEY and CDR2 SVGEGT. CDR3 in amino acids: CASSPLIGPPSGSKLKETQYF.

The genes are TRBV11-2 and TRBJ2-3; the TCRdb call, TRBD2, lacks DNA for checking. There are 12 residues in the CDR3. CDR1 is SGHAT, CDR2 FQNNGV, per germline. CDR3 sequence reads: CASSLRRLVLYF.

The chain uses TRBV7-2 and TRBJ2-5; TCRdb lists TRBD2, though no DNA is available to test this call. This CDR3 comprises 16 residues. The germline gives CDR1 SGHTA, CDR2 FQGNSA. This CDR3 reads CASSLPGTSVQETQYF.

The chain joins TRBV12-3 or TRBV12-4 to TRBJ2-5; there is no DNA to check the TCRdb D call of TRBD2. The CDR3 length is 13 residues. This chain's CDR3 is CASSLGRGGARYF.

The V gene is TRBV10-3, the J gene TRBJ2-1; the TCRdb D gene call, TRBD2, has no DNA to confirm it. This CDR3 spans 17 amino acids. Germline assignment: CDR1 ENHRY and CDR2 SYGVKD. CDR3 in amino acids: CAISDRLAGVSYNEQFF.

The chain uses TRBV12-3 or TRBV12-4 and TRBJ2-1; the D call of TRBD1 rests on TCRdb alone, since no DNA is present to check it. The length of the CDR3 is 16 residues. The CDR3 reads CASRQGGTSYYNEQFF.

The chain is built from TRBV5-5 and TRBJ2-2. This CDR3 comprises 15 residues. Germline CDR1 reads SGHKS; CDR2 reads YYEKEE (reference sequence). This chain's CDR3 is CASSQMFGVTGELFF.

The chain carries TRBV15 and TRBJ2-4; TCRdb's D call of TRBD2 is untestable without DNA. Germline V gene sequence: CDR1 LNHNV, CDR2 YYDKDF (reference sequence). The CDR3 consists of 19 residues. The CDR3 sequence is CATSRDGASGALAKNIQYF.

The chain uses TRBV15 and TRBJ2-4; TCRdb selects TRBD2, and the lack of DNA leaves this call unchecked. CDR3 length: 14 residues. The germline gives CDR1 LNHNV, CDR2 YYDKDF (reference sequence). The CDR3 sequence: CATSTLSGGDIQYF.

The CDR3 is CASSRQGPEKLFF. The rearrangement uses TRBV27 and TRBJ1-4; the TRBD1 assignment by TCRdb is unverifiable without DNA. CDR1 is MNHEY and CDR2 is SMNVEV in the germline V gene (reference sequence). The CDR3 contains 13 residues.

The V gene is TRBV29-1, the J gene TRBJ2-1. The CDR3 consists of 13 residues. Germline V gene sequence: CDR1 SQVTM, CDR2 ANQGSEA. The chain's CDR3 is CSVDGLRDNEQFF.

The chain employs TRBV12-3 or TRBV12-4 and TRBJ2-2. This CDR3 is 13 amino acids long. Here the CDR3 reads CASIDGNTGELFF.

The J gene is TRBJ2-6, the V gene TRBV12-3 or TRBV12-4. The CDR3 is 16 amino acids. The CDR3 loop is CASSSEWDSGANVLTF.

This chain uses TRBV20-1 with TRBJ2-7. From germline, CDR1 is DFQATT and CDR2 SNEGSKA (reference sequence). The CDR3 has 13 amino acids. The CDR3 here is CSARSLAVYEQYF.

The chain employs TRBV5-1 and TRBJ1-1. The CDR3 is 14 amino acids. Germline lookup yields CDR1 SGHRS and CDR2 YFSETQ. Here the CDR3 reads CASSLSVKATEAFF.

This rearrangement joins TRBV6-1 to TRBJ1-2; the D call of TRBD1 rests on TCRdb alone, since no DNA is present to check it. Germline V CDR1 and CDR2: MNHNS, SASEGT. CDR3 length: 15 residues. CDR3 sequence reads: CASSAFRTGGQGYTF.

The chain recombines TRBV7-9 with TRBJ2-3. This CDR3 contains 15 residues. Germline values: CDR1 SEHNR, CDR2 FQNEAQ (reference sequence). The CDR3 spells CASSLRSPSTDTQYF.

The rearrangement joins TRBV12-3 or TRBV12-4 to TRBJ2-7; TCRdb calls TRBD2, which cannot be checked without DNA. The CDR3 runs 16 residues. The CDR3 spells CASRPGLAGGSYEQYF.

The chain is built from TRBV7-2 and TRBJ1-1. Germline V gives CDR1 SGHTA, CDR2 FQGNSA. This CDR3 is 14 amino acids long. The CDR3 protein is CASSSERVAGWVFF.

V usage is TRBV28 and J usage is TRBJ2-3; the D call of TRBD1 rests on TCRdb alone, since no DNA is present to check it. This CDR3 contains 14 residues. CDR1 MDHEN and CDR2 SYDVKM come from the germline V gene. CDR3 in amino acids: CASRSGTGTDTQYF.

The chain employs TRBV2 and TRBJ1-5. The CDR3 covers 13 residues. The V gene's germline CDR1 is SNHLY and CDR2 FYNNEI. CDR3 amino acids: CASRQTGNQPQHF.

The chain combines TRBV10-2 with TRBJ2-2. Germline CDR1 is WSHSY and CDR2 is SAAADI. CDR3 length equals 13 residues. The CDR3: CASSDEVPGELFF.

The V call is TRBV12-3 or TRBV12-4, the J call TRBJ2-5; there is no DNA to check the TCRdb D call of TRBD2. The CDR3 contains 15 residues. CDR3 region: CASSRGGMGQETQYF.

The V gene is TRBV9, the J gene TRBJ1-1. CDR1 and CDR2 (germline): SGDLS, YYNGEE. This CDR3 region has 16 residues. The CDR3 reads CASSLRSSPLNTEAFF.

The CDR3 loop is CASSPRAQRGQNYGYTF. This chain links TRBV11-2 with TRBJ1-2; TCRdb calls TRBD1, which cannot be checked without DNA. The germline CDR1 and CDR2 sequences are SGHAT and FQNNGV. This CDR3 is 17 amino acids long.

The V call is TRBV5-5, the J call TRBJ2-1; TCRdb designates TRBD2, a call that cannot be tested without DNA. Germline values: CDR1 SGHKS, CDR2 YYEKEE (reference sequence). The CDR3 loop spans 17 amino acids. This chain's CDR3 is CASSLGPGHSRNSEQFF.

The chain is built from TRBV12-3 or TRBV12-4 and TRBJ1-6. This CDR3 is built from 12 residues. This CDR3 reads CASSFNNSPLHF.

This chain uses TRBV5-5 with TRBJ2-2; the D gene TCRdb calls, TRBD2, cannot be checked with no DNA. Germline V lookup: CDR1 SGHKS, CDR2 YYEKEE (reference sequence). The CDR3 contains 18 residues. The CDR3 here is CASSRTGTRLIQTGELFF.

The chain employs TRBV12-3 or TRBV12-4 and TRBJ1-4; TCRdb lists TRBD1, though no DNA is available to test this call. The CDR3 runs to 15 residues. CDR3 residues: CASRNPGQGSEKLFF.

The chain is built from TRBV2 and TRBJ2-7; TCRdb returns TRBD1, unconfirmable since there is no DNA. The CDR3 length is 14 residues. Germline V gives CDR1 SNHLY, CDR2 FYNNEI. The CDR3 sequence is CASSADRNSYEQYF.

The CDR3 reads CASSLARGGVTDTQYF. This chain connects TRBV7-8 to TRBJ2-3; TCRdb selects TRBD1, and the lack of DNA leaves this call unchecked. Germline V gives CDR1 SGHVS, CDR2 FQNEAQ. The length of the CDR3 is 16 residues.

The V gene is TRBV9, the J gene TRBJ2-7; absent DNA, TCRdb's TRBD2 call cannot be checked. The germline V gene has CDR1 SGDLS and CDR2 YYNGEE. The CDR3 is made up of 15 amino acids. The CDR3 reads CASSVGAVMAYEQYF.